This TCR beta chain emerged from a study of blood T cells in healthy people across ages. This clonotype was found a few times. Using a J-beta primer mix together with a sample-barcoded 5' primer, a second PCR was run for roughly 6 to 11 cycles. TCRdb used MiXCR to reprocess the 5' RACE reads, holding one entry per CDR3 protein. There are fewer than 1,200,000 distinct CDR3 sequences in the sample; around 25% occur only once, and around 0.75% lies in the top ten. The germline V gene encodes CDR1 LNHDA and CDR2 SQIVND (reference sequence). V shed 4 bases and J shed 4 bases, with 16 bases lying between them. This CDR3 comprises 15 residues. This sample also appeared in a second study, on T cells of mothers and their children.

Sample: blood. The V call is TRBV19, the J call TRBJ1-2; no reliable D call. The source of this sequence is a girl between 2 and 10 years old in good health. The CDR3 DNA reads as TGTGCCAGTAGTAAAATCATCTTGACTTCCTATGGCTACACCTTC. Translation gives CASSKIILTSYGYTF.